The next 26 T cell receptor beta chains were all read from a single sample in a study of blood T cells in healthy people across ages. Next came a second PCR, run for about 7 to 12 cycles, which used a sample-barcoded 5' primer along with a J-beta primer mix. TCRdb itself ran the 5' RACE reads through MiXCR, one entry per CDR3 protein. The profile shows roughly 1,300,000 distinct CDR3 sequences, roughly 60% of them singletons. The sequenced material came from blood. These receptors were collected from a man aged 18 to 29 in good health.

On this clonotype: A much larger clone is a single base away; this may be a read error. The J gene is TRBJ2-1, the V gene TRBV2; no reliable D call. The last part of the DNA fits TRBJ2-7 better; the J call may be wrong. CDR1 and CDR2 from the germline V gene are SNHLY and FYNNEI. This CDR3 is built from 14 residues. The chain's CDR3 is CASRVASSYNEQYF. CDR3 bases: TGTGCCAGCAGGGTTGCGAGCTCCTACAATGAGCAGTACTTC.

The chain joins TRBV4-1 to TRBJ1-5; D call uncertain. The germline V and J ends were trimmed by 2 bases and 3 bases, with 11 bases remaining between them. This CDR3 contains 15 residues. Germline loops: CDR1 MGHRA, CDR2 YSYEKL. The CDR3 loop is CASSQSLLINQPQHF. The CDR3 DNA reads TGCGCCAGCAGCCAAAGTTTACTTATCAATCAGCCCCAGCATTTT.

This clonotype was picked up a small number of times. The chain has TRBV5-1 and TRBJ1-5; no clear D gene. This CDR3 spans 13 amino acids. Looked up from germline, CDR1 is SGHRS and CDR2 is YFSETQ. The ends were cut back, 4 bases at V and 4 bases at J, with 9 bases in the middle. The CDR3: CASSTDANQPQHF. CDR3 DNA sequence: TGCGCCAGCAGCACCGATGCTAATCAGCCCCAGCATTTT.

The genes are TRBV6-6 and TRBJ2-5; perhaps TRBD2 as D (5 bases). The V end lost 7 bases, the J end lost 2 bases, and 11 bases lay between the germline ends. CDR1 is MNHNY, CDR2 SVGAGI, per germline (reference sequence). CDR3 length equals 13 residues. For the CDR3, the DNA is TGTGCCAGCACCAAGGACTGGCAAGAGACCCAGTACTTC. Its protein is CASTKDWQETQYF.

The rearrangement uses TRBV5-1 and TRBJ1-1; tentative D call: TRBD1 (5 bases). CDR3 length equals 15 residues. Germline CDR1 SGHRS, CDR2 YFSETQ. Deletions cut 1 base from V and 5 bases from J, with 15 bases between. The CDR3 DNA follows: TGCGCCAGCAGCTTGACCCCAGGGTCAAATACTGAAGCTTTCTTT. Its protein is CASSLTPGSNTEAFF.

The chain joins TRBV10-3 to TRBJ2-5; TRBD2 is a possible D gene (7 bases). This CDR3 is 14 amino acids long. Trimming shortened V by 3 bases and J by 11 bases, and 19 bases separated the two germline ends. CDR1 and CDR2 from the germline V gene are ENHRY and SYGVKD. The CDR3 is CAISDPRGAEEQYF. CDR3 nucleotides: TGTGCCATCAGTGATCCCCGGGGGGCAGAAGAGCAGTACTTC.

This clonotype was observed many times. This rearrangement joins TRBV20-1 to TRBJ1-6, with a tentative D call TRBD1 (6 bases). Trimming took 8 bases from V and 8 from J, leaving 13 bases between them. The CDR3 length is 12 residues. Germline assignment: CDR1 DFQATT and CDR2 SNEGSKA (reference sequence). The CDR3 loop is CSLHSGDSPLHF. The CDR3 DNA is TGCAGTCTTCACTCAGGGGATTCACCCCTCCACTTT.

The rearrangement uses TRBV29-1 and TRBJ2-5, with D possibly being TRBD2 (5 bases). The DNA matches TRBJ2-7 better at its end, which makes the J call doubtful. The length of the CDR3 is 15 residues. The V gene's germline CDR1 is SQVTM and CDR2 ANQGSEA. CDR3 region: CSVRDPRTGLYEQYF. CDR3 DNA sequence: TGCAGCGTTCGGGATCCAAGGACCGGGCTCTACGAGCAGTACTTC.

This clonotype has a handful of counts. The chain has TRBV20-1 and TRBJ2-1; 7 bases agree with TRBD1. CDR3 length: 17 residues. CDR1 is DFQATT and CDR2 is SNEGSKA in the germline V gene (reference sequence). V was pared by 0 bases and J by 5 bases, with 13 bases of the junction left unmatched. The CDR3 nucleotides read TGCAGTGCTAGAGAGAAGGTTGCAGGACAGGTGAACAATGAGCAGTTCTTC. It encodes CSAREKVAGQVNNEQFF.

This chain connects TRBV6-4 to TRBJ2-2; TRBD2 matches at 14 bases. Trimming cost V 6 bases and J 7 bases; bases outside gene matches: 4. The CDR3 has 15 amino acids. CDR1 MRHNA and CDR2 SNTAGT come from the germline V gene. CDR3 DNA sequence: TGTGCCAGCAGAGGACTAGCGGGGGGCGGCGGGGAGCTGTTTTTT. This sequence encodes CASRGLAGGGGELFF.

The chain couples TRBV24-1 to TRBJ1-2; 10 bases line up with TRBD1. Germline V CDR1 and CDR2: KGHDR, SFDVKD. V trimming: 2 bases; J trimming: 6 bases; junction bases outside the gene matches: 8. CDR3 length: 16 residues. Here the CDR3 reads CATSDSGQGRRDGYTF. CDR3 coding DNA: TGTGCCACCAGTGATTCGGGACAGGGGCGAAGGGATGGCTACACCTTC.

The J gene is TRBJ1-5, the V gene TRBV7-2; D unclear. Germline CDR1 is SGHTA and CDR2 is FQGNSA. V was pared by 1 base and J by 5 bases, with 6 bases between. The CDR3 loop spans 13 amino acids. This CDR3 is CASSLVRDQPQHF. The CDR3 DNA reads as TGTGCCAGCAGCTTAGTCCGCGATCAGCCCCAGCATTTT.

This chain joins TRBV4-2 and TRBJ2-7; 11 bases line up with TRBD2. The CDR3 covers 16 residues. The germline CDR1 and CDR2 sequences are LGHNA and YNFKEQ. V lost 4 bases and J lost 2; bases outside the gene matches: 7. The CDR3 DNA sequence: TGTGCCAGCAGCCCACCTACTAGCGGGGGTCCCTACGAGCAGTACTTC. Its protein is CASSPPTSGGPYEQYF.

Only a few counts were recorded for this clonotype. This chain joins TRBV4-3 and TRBJ2-3; no clear D gene. The CDR3 covers 14 residues. V lost 0 bases, J lost 1 base, and 5 bases lay in between. CDR1 and CDR2 (germline): LGHNA, YSLEER. The CDR3 loop is CASSQDDGTDTQYF. The CDR3 DNA is TGCGCCAGCAGCCAAGATGACGGCACAGATACGCAGTATTTT.

This sequence joins TRBV6-2 or TRBV6-3 and TRBJ2-3; tentatively, D is TRBD2 (5 bases). The V gene lost 2 bases and the J gene lost 4 bases, with 13 bases spanning the gap. Germline V CDR1 and CDR2: MNHEY, SVGEGT. The CDR3 sequence is 15 residues long. The CDR3 DNA is TGTGCCAGCAGTTACACCCTAGCTGGAGCAGATACGCAGTATTTT. Its translation: CASSYTLAGADTQYF.

V gene TRBV4-2 combines with J gene TRBJ1-1, with 7 bases fitting TRBD1. Germline trimming cut 4 bases from V and 4 bases from J; bases unmatched to any gene: 6. Germline V gene sequence: CDR1 LGHNA, CDR2 YNFKEQ. This CDR3 is built from 14 residues. Written as DNA, the CDR3 is TGTGCCAGCAGCCGTCTGACAGGGAGCACTGAAGCTTTCTTT. Translating it yields CASSRLTGSTEAFF.

The V gene is TRBV29-1, the J gene TRBJ2-7; 7 positions agree with TRBD2. This CDR3 has 11 residues. V lost 3 bases, J lost 7 bases, and 3 bases stayed unmatched. Germline lookup yields CDR1 SQVTM and CDR2 ANQGSEA. The CDR3 loop reads CSVEGGEEQYF. Written as DNA, the CDR3 is TGCAGCGTTGAGGGGGGGGAGGAGCAGTACTTC.

This clonotype was observed a handful of times. The chain uses TRBV11-1 and TRBJ2-6; D gene unclear. This CDR3 comprises 16 residues. Trimming stripped 4 bases from V and 1 base from J, with 11 bases between. Germline V gene lookup returns CDR1 SGHAT and CDR2 FQDESV (reference sequence). Here the CDR3 reads CASSSRDPSGANVLTF. CDR3 coding DNA: TGTGCCAGCAGCTCTAGGGATCCTTCTGGGGCCAACGTCCTGACTTTC.

The chain has TRBV28 and TRBJ2-1; 9 bases line up with TRBD1. CDR1 MDHEN and CDR2 SYDVKM come from the germline V gene. Germline trimming cut 11 bases from V and 9 bases from J; bases unmatched to any gene: 8. The CDR3 is 12 residues long. This CDR3 reads CAAGTGLGEQFF. CDR3 DNA: TGTGCCGCCGGGACAGGGCTGGGTGAGCAGTTCTTC.

This clonotype was seen only a few times. This chain connects TRBV2 to TRBJ1-2, with D possibly being TRBD1 (5 bases). The length of the CDR3 is 15 residues. The germline V gene has CDR1 SNHLY and CDR2 FYNNEI. Trimming pared 2 bases from V and 0 bases from J, leaving 10 bases between. The CDR3 spells CASSEIWTTNYGYTF. CDR3 DNA: TGTGCCAGCAGTGAAATCTGGACAACTAACTATGGCTACACCTTC.

The gene calls are TRBV27 and TRBJ2-1; the match to TRBD2 covers 9 bases. This CDR3 spans 17 amino acids. The germline CDR1 and CDR2 sequences are MNHEY and SMNVEV (reference sequence). Trimming at V came to 3 bases and at J to 8 bases, leaving 14 bases not matched to a gene. Here the CDR3 reads CASSFLGTSSESDEQFF. The CDR3, as DNA: TGTGCCAGCAGTTTCCTCGGGACTAGCTCAGAGTCGGATGAGCAGTTCTTC.

This clonotype was counted between two and nine times. J is TRBJ2-4 and V is TRBV4-3; possible D gene TRBD2, 6 bases. The CDR3 consists of 15 residues. The V end lost 4 bases, the J end lost 0 bases, and 10 bases lay between the germline ends. The germline V gene encodes CDR1 LGHNA and CDR2 YSLEER. The CDR3 DNA follows: TGCGCCAGCAGCCTCGGGACTTCAGCCAAAAACATTCAGTACTTC. Its translation is CASSLGTSAKNIQYF.

The chain is built from TRBV25-1 and TRBJ2-5, with D tentatively TRBD2 (6 bases). Germline V gene data show CDR1 as MGHDK and CDR2 as SYGVNS. Trimming shortened V by 0 bases and J by 5 bases, and 13 bases separated the two germline ends. The CDR3 extends over 15 amino acids. The CDR3 DNA follows: TGTGCCAGCAGTGAATATCGGCGGGGCGGGGAGACCCAGTACTTC. This encodes CASSEYRRGGETQYF.

The V gene is TRBV10-3, the J gene TRBJ2-7; D may correspond to TRBD1 or TRBD2 (6 bases each). The V gene lost 6 bases and the J gene lost 6 bases, with 12 bases spanning the gap. The CDR3 has 12 residues. Germline values: CDR1 ENHRY, CDR2 SYGVKD. CDR3 bases: TGTGCCATCAGACAGGGAGCGGGCGAGCAGTACTTC. It encodes CAIRQGAGEQYF.

J is TRBJ2-3 and V is TRBV7-9, with 12 bases lining up with TRBD2. The CDR3 runs 16 residues. Germline assignment: CDR1 SEHNR and CDR2 FQNEAQ (reference sequence). The V and J ends lost 5 bases and 4 bases, in that order; junction bases with no gene match: 7. CDR3 region: CASSDPTSGRPDTQYF. The CDR3 DNA is TGTGCCAGCAGCGACCCAACTAGCGGGAGGCCAGATACGCAGTATTTT.

This clonotype was observed once. Here the CDR3 reads CASSKLAGSSYEQYF. DNA of the CDR3: TGTGCCAGCAGCAAACTAGCGGGCTCCTCCTACGAGCAGTACTTC. This chain uses TRBV11-3 with TRBJ2-7; 9 bases line up with TRBD2. This CDR3 spans 15 amino acids. The germline CDR1 and CDR2 sequences are SGHNT and YENEEA. V lost 5 bases, J lost 0 bases, and 5 bases stayed unmatched.